The 8 T cell receptor beta chains below come from one sample, sequenced in a study of regulatory T cells in long-lasting Graves disease. Time point meaning: newly diagnosed GD, antithyroid drugs for less than 3 months. Generation of the TCR library employed RNA extracted from PBMCs. Building the TCR beta libraries relied on iRepertoire HTBI primers, and CDR3 regions underwent Arm-PCR. TCRdb reprocessed the multiplex PCR reads via MiXCR and lists one record per CDR3 protein. The data contain 400,000 to 500,000 distinct CDR3 sequences, 12% to 15% of them seen just once; the ten biggest clones take up approximately 17%. The sample was also linked to a second study, of T cells in Graves' hyperthyroidism and ophthalmopathy.

This sample comprised peripheral blood mononuclear cells (PBMCs), obtained at new diagnosis, from a patient treated with antithyroid drugs. The source is a woman aged 45-60 years with Graves disease.

The chain combines TRBV7-7 with TRBJ2-1; 9 nucleotides match TRBD2. After removal of 5 bases from V and 8 bases from J, the junction contained 10 bases not matched to a gene. CDR1 and CDR2 (germline): SSHAT, FNYEAQ (reference sequence). The CDR3 length is 15 residues. Written as DNA, the CDR3 is TGTGCCAGCAGCCCTGGACTAGCGAGTGGGGATGAGCAGTTCTTC. Its translation: CASSPGLASGDEQFF.

The gene calls are TRBV4-1 and TRBJ2-6; D may be TRBD1 or TRBD2 (5 bases each). CDR1 is MGHRA and CDR2 is YSYEKL in the germline V gene. The CDR3 length is 19 residues. Trimming pared 4 bases from V and 4 bases from J, leaving 23 bases between. The CDR3 loop is CASSPSDGASGSGANVLTF. Here the CDR3 DNA reads TGCGCCAGCAGCCCATCGGACGGGGCATCGGGCTCCGGGGCCAACGTCCTGACTTTC.

This chain joins TRBV20-1 and TRBJ2-7; 10 bases fit TRBD2. This CDR3 is 14 amino acids long. V dropped 3 bases and J dropped 4; count of bases not matched to a gene: 6. Germline-derived CDR1 and CDR2 are DFQATT and SNEGSKA (reference sequence). CDR3 region: CSASLAGVWYEQYF. The DNA for the CDR3 is TGCAGTGCTAGTCTAGCGGGAGTTTGGTACGAGCAGTACTTC.

This clonotype occurred many times. The chain combines TRBV28 with TRBJ1-5, with D possibly TRBD1 on 6 matching bases. V was shortened by 2 bases and J by 5 bases, with 22 bases between the two germline ends. Germline assignment: CDR1 MDHEN and CDR2 SYDVKM. CDR3 length: 18 residues. The DNA for the CDR3 is TGTGCCAGCAGTTTACGGACAGTGGATGTGGGTGGGGATCAGCCCCAGCATTTT. It yields the protein CASSLRTVDVGGDQPQHF.

The J gene is TRBJ2-1, the V gene TRBV28; the match to TRBD2 covers 7 bases. The CDR3 length is 14 residues. V dropped 2 bases and J dropped 2; count of bases not matched to a gene: 0. Germline values: CDR1 MDHEN, CDR2 SYDVKM. DNA for the CDR3: TGTGCCAGCAGTTTACTAGCGGCCTACAATGAGCAGTTCTTC. This gives the protein CASSLLAAYNEQFF.

Regarding this clonotype: The junction departs from germline at one end; a sequencing error may be responsible. The genes are TRBV5-1 and TRBJ2-7, with 9 bases aligning to TRBD2. The CDR3 contains 14 residues. CDR1 and CDR2 from the germline V gene are SGHRS and YFSETQ. For the CDR3, the DNA is TGCGCCGGCAGCCCCGGGACTAGCTTTGGCGAGCAGTACTTC. Translated, it gives CAGSPGTSFGEQYF.

CDR3 region: CASGGTSSGSFGEQFF. In DNA form, the CDR3 reads TGTGCTAGTGGGGGAACTAGTAGCGGGAGTTTCGGTGAGCAGTTCTTC. V gene TRBV12-5 combines with J gene TRBJ2-1, with 9 bases that match TRBD2. Germline CDR1 reads LGHNT; CDR2 reads FRNRAP. V lost 6 bases, J lost 9 bases, and 15 bases stayed unmatched. The CDR3 is 16 amino acids.

This clonotype was observed a few times. The chain joins TRBV28 to TRBJ1-6, with D perhaps matching TRBD1 (5 bases). The ends were cut back, 5 bases at V and 4 bases at J, with 15 bases in the middle. The CDR3 sequence is 16 residues long. Germline CDR1 and CDR2: MDHEN and SYDVKM. CDR3 in DNA: TGTGCCAGCAGTCTTCCCACAGGCGGATATAATTCACCCCTCCACTTT. Its translation: CASSLPTGGYNSPLHF. Variable domain in full (rest from reference TRBV28 and TRBJ1-6): DVKVTQSSRYLVKRTGEKVFLECVQDMDHENMFWYRQDPGLGLRLIYFSYDVKMKEKGDIPEGYSVSREKKERFSLILESASTNQTSMYLCASSLPTGGYNSPLHFGNGTRLTVT.